This T cell receptor beta chain was sequenced in a study of monozygotic twins with inflammatory bowel disease. As for this clonotype: Its specificity is not known.

Study results and limitations: Twins classed as concordant or discordant showed no difference in repertoire similarity, possibly from limited power. Since immunosuppressive treatments differed, patient repertoires may have gained added variability.

Template switching introduced UMIs that contain a 6-nucleotide sample barcode. TCRdb derives one entry per CDR3 protein from the 5' RACE reads, leaving out DNA. This sample carries about 210,000 distinct CDR3 sequences, with 1.6% going to the ten biggest clones. Germline lookup yields CDR1 DFQATT and CDR2 SNEGSKA (reference sequence). The CDR3 contains 14 residues. The origin of this receptor is a human donor with ulcerative colitis or Crohn's disease, or a healthy co-twin of an affected twin (not recorded which). The sequenced sample consisted of blood. The V call is TRBV20-1, the J call TRBJ1-1. CDR3: CSARWAALRQDAFF.